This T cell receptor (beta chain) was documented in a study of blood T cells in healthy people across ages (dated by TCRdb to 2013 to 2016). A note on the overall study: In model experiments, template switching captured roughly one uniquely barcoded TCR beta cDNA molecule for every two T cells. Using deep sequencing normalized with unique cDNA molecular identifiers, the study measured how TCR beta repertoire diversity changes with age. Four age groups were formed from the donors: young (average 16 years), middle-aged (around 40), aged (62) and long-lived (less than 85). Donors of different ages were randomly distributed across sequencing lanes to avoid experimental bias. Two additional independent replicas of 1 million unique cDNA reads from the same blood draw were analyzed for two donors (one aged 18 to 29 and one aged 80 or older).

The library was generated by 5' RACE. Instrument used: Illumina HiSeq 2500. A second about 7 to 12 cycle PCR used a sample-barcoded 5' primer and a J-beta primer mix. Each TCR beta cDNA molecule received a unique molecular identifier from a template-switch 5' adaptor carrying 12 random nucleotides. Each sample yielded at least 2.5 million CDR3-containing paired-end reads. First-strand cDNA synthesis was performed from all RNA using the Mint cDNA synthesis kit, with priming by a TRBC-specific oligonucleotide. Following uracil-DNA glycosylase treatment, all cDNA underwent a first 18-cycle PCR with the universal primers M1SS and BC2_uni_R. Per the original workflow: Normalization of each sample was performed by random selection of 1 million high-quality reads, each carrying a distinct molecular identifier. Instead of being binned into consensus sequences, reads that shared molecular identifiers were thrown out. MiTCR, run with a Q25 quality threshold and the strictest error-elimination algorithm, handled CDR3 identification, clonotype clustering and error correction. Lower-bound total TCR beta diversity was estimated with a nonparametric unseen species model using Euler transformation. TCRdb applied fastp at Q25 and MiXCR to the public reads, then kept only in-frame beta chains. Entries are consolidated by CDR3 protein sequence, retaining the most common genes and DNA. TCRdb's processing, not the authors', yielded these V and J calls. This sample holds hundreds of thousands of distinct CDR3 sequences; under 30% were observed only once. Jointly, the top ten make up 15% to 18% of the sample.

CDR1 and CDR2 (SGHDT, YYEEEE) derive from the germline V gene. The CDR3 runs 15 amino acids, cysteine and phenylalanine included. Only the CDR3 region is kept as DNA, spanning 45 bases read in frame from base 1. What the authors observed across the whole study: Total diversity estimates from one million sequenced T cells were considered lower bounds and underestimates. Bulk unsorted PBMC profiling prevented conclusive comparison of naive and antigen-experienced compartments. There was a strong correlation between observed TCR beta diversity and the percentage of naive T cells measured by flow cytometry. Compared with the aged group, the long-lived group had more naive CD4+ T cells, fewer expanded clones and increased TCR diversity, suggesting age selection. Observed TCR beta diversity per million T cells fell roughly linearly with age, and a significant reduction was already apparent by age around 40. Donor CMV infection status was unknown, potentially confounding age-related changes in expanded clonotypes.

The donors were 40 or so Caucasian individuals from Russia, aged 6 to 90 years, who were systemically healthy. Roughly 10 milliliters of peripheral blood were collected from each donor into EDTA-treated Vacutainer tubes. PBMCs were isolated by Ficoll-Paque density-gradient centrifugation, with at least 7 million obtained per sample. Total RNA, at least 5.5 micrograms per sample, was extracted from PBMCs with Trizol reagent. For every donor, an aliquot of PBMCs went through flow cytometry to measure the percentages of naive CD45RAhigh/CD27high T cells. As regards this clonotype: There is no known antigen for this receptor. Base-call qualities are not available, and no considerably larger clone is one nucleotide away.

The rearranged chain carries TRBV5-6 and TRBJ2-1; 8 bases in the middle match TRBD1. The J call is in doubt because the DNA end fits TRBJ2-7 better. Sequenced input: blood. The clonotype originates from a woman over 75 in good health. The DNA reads TGTGCCAGCAGCTTTTTCGGGACAGGAGACAATGAGCAGTACTTC. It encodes CASSFFGTGDNEQYF.